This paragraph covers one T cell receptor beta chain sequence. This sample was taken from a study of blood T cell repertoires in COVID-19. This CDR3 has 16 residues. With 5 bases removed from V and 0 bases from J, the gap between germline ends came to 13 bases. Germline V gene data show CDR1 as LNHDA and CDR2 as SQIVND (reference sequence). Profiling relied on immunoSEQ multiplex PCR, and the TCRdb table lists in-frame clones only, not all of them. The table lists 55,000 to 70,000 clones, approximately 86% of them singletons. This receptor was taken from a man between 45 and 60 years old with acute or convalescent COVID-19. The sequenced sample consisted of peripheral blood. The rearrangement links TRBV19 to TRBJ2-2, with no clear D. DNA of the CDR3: TGTGCCAGTAGTCCCTGGGCACAGACGAACACCGGGGAGCTGTTTTTT. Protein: CASSPWAQTNTGELFF.